The text below deals with one T cell receptor beta chain. Its antigen has not been determined. No much larger clonotype is one base removed from it; base qualities were not supplied. These data originate in a study of cytomegalovirus exposure and HLA in healthy donors (dated by TCRdb to about 2017). For the wider study: An earlier analysis of roughly 500 of the donors reported 250 to 350 Gb of sequence data and 117 million unique TCR beta sequences from 150 million to 200 million T cells. An early release covering about 600 HLA-typed donors comprised around 300 gigabases of sequencing data and tens of millions of unique TCR sequences. Of the 398 genotyped donors, approximately 82% fell in the genetic ancestry cluster associated with self-reported Caucasian donors. The study aimed to test whether signatures of past pathogen exposure could be identified by cataloging public T cell receptors. Using immunosequencing, the study profiled T cell repertoires from some 670 subjects and related those repertoires to cytomegalovirus serostatus. In addition to the first cohort of several hundred subjects, a separate validation cohort of 120 different subjects was used. High-throughput TCR immunosequencing, statistical association of individual TCRs with disease status, and machine learning were combined to predict cytomegalovirus infection status. A later analysis re-examined previously published TCR beta repertoires from about 670 donors and added high-resolution HLA genotyping to investigate patterns of TCR occurrence. Rather than using new phenotypic data, the later analysis identified candidate immune exposures from TCR beta sequences and from how often those sequences occurred across donors. An earlier analysis of fewer than 700 of the donors applied high-throughput TCR beta sequencing to assess whether each TCR beta V gene segment acted as functional or pseudogenic. Alongside the repertoire data, information on donor age, sex, ethnicity and CMV serostatus was compiled. A later genetic analysis used genome-wide SNP genotypes for 398 of the 666 donors, treating that subset as a discovery cohort. All discovery cohort repertoires had been generated using a single sequencing platform. HLA typing included class I and class II loci at four-digit resolution. Typing coverage differed by locus: A, B, C, DRB1 and DQB1 were typed in about 620-630 donors, DQA1 in approximately 520, DPA1 in around 580, and DPB1 in 400 to 490. About 5 DR-DQ haplotypes were handled as single units for association and clustering, since linkage in the cohort was strong. Among under 450 genotyped donors of the cohort, an average of roughly 240,000 unique TCR beta nucleotide sequences were sequenced per donor, roughly 20% of them non-productive.

Overall study results and their limits: Because some donors lacked HLA typing at each locus, the association tests relied only on the typed subset. When HLA alleles, especially DR and DQ, strongly co-occurred, TCR associations were difficult to assign to individual alleles. A later genetic analysis reported fewer N-insertions in productive TCRs among donors in an Asian-associated ancestry cluster than the 666-donor mean. A later analysis found that HLA-associated TCR beta chains were more clonally expanded and had lower generation probabilities than equally common non-associated chains. While some public TCRs were present in many individuals, most TCR sequences turned up only very rarely across donors. A further reported finding was that TCR beta sequences accurately predicted the HLA-A and HLA-B alleles for most subjects in the first cohort. In a later analysis, most CMV-associated TCR beta chains were found to appear HLA-restricted, with HLA associations seemingly driven largely by CMV exposure. A group of highly shared sequence variants was considered likely to be a technical artifact of the sequencing pipeline. A few of the identified cytomegalovirus-associated TCR beta chains were confirmed in vitro to be specific for cytomegalovirus antigens. Some IMGT-functional V segments, including TRBV6-2 and TRBV6-3, could not be told apart with the 87-base-pair reads, so those segments were excluded. Immune exposure information for the cohort was limited to CMV serostatus. In an earlier analysis of 587 of the donors, most TCR beta V segments were observed in productive rearrangements about 87% or about 30% of the time, broadly matching IMGT annotations. In a later genetic analysis, a missense DCLRE1C variant was associated with V-gene and J-gene trimming of TCR beta chains, and the association was replicated in an independent cohort. In a later analysis, some 17,000 TCR beta sequences were associated with specific HLA alleles at a false discovery rate of 0.05. Sequencing depth was assumed to be roughly uniform across donors in the presence/absence analyses, though that assumption may not hold. It was suggested by the authors that the approach could potentially be generalized to other disease states and immunological phenotypes. In a later analysis, several top co-occurrence clusters were reported to appear linked to parvovirus B19, influenza, CMV and Epstein-Barr virus. In the study, some 180 TCR beta chains were listed as associated with cytomegalovirus. Because counts were too low, 15 to 20 rarely observed V segments, including chromosome 9 orphons, were excluded from the earlier analysis of fewer than 650 of the donors. The cohort was sequenced for TCR beta chains only, and without alpha or paired-chain data the features that could be detected were limited. The classifier was reported to diagnose cytomegalovirus status with high specificity and sensitivity in both the original cohort and the validation cohort. Correlated functional status among segregating V segments might be attributable to linkage disequilibrium, but an unknown experimental factor could not be ruled out. In a later analysis, the rate of TCR association differed among HLA loci, with DRB1 alleles having the most associated TCRs and HLA-C alleles having the fewest.

Between the V and J ends, shortened by 2 bases and 3 bases respectively, the junction contains 9 bases. Including the terminal cysteine and phenylalanine, the CDR3 comprises 14 residues. CDR3 DNA only is kept here, 42 bases in frame from base 1. Taken from the germline V gene (reference sequence), the CDR1 and CDR2 loops are LNHDA and SQIVND. The cohort was made up of hundreds of healthy bone marrow donors. All cohort members were sampled while nominally healthy, although unrecorded immune exposures were likely present. The donor was CMV seronegative and was included in the group of 352 seronegative cohort members. A peripheral blood sample was provided by each donor, and peripheral blood mononuclear cells were used for TCR beta sequencing. The Qiagen DNeasy Blood Extraction Kit was used to extract genomic DNA from the blood cell samples. The library relied on the immunoSEQ multiplex PCR assay. A mixture of 60 forward primers for TCR Vbeta segments and 13 reverse primers for TCR Jbeta segments was used in the multiplex PCR. The CDR3 region of rearranged TCR beta genes was amplified from genomic DNA with a multiplex PCR assay. Amplified TCR beta libraries were sequenced as 87-base-pair reads on the Illumina HiSeq System. In the authors' own workflow: Across the 700 or so repertoires, a later analysis counted approximately 75 million unique TCR beta chains, 9.5 million to 12 million of which were shared by at least two donors. Raw reads were error-corrected and collapsed into unique sequences by a nearest-neighbor algorithm in which closely related sequences were merged to remove PCR and sequencing errors. Alignment of CDR3 sequences to IMGT reference sequences was used to assign V, D and J gene segments. For a sequence to be retained, at least a six-nucleotide match to both a V gene segment and a J gene segment was required. Rearrangements were called productive when the CDR3 lacked stop codons and stayed in frame with V and J; all others were non-productive. Following IMGT convention, CDR3 was defined as the stretch from the second conserved V-encoded cysteine up to the conserved J-encoded phenylalanine. The earlier analysis of about 590 of the donors excluded sequences that lacked an unambiguous match to a single V gene segment. An earlier analysis of 587 of the donors called V segments functional above 56.7% productive rearrangements and segregating when the between-donor standard deviation exceeded 5%. To diagnose cytomegalovirus status from the catalog of TCR beta chain sequences, a statistical classification framework was built. In a later analysis, TCR nucleotide sequences were compared against IMGT/GENE-DB human TR gene sequences so that V and J genes could be assigned. The TCRdist pipeline was used in a later analysis to assign CDR3 sequences and most-parsimonious VDJ recombination scenarios. A later analysis defined each TCR beta chain by its CDR3 amino acid sequence plus V-gene family, and excluded reads lacking a unique V-gene family. To address suspected cross-contamination and a sequencing artifact, a later analysis removed roughly 640 highly shared, low-generation-probability nucleotide sequences. For each public chain, a later analysis derived a clonal expansion index from normalized ranks of inferred template counts within each repertoire. A later analysis computed generation probabilities with a VDJ recombination model fitted to out-of-frame rearrangements, and checked the results against IGoR. In a later analysis, TCR-TCR, TCR-HLA and TCR-CMV co-occurrence was scored with hypergeometric tests, and a repertoire-size bias correction was applied to TCR pairs. False discovery rates were estimated in a later analysis by permuting HLA or CMV assignments 20 times. In a later analysis, co-occurring TCRs were grouped with DBSCAN, and TCRdist sequence similarity was added when clustering was performed within HLA-allele-positive subsets. For co-occurrence clustering, repertoires with fewer than 30,000 or more than 120,000 public chains were excluded, along with four or five repertoires with anomalous nucleotide sharing. What TCRdb holds here is the immuneACCESS table cut down to in-frame rearrangements. Part of the clones is not present; checked against another copy, under half of the missing clones reflect an unresolved V gene, and the others are unexplained. The V and J calls and the clone size are those of that table, but D and trimming were determined from the DNA. The sample table shows 95,000 to 150,000 clones, and 65% to 85% are seen once. Jointly, the top ten make up 0.24% of the sample.

The sequencing input was PBMCs. The origin of this receptor is a man aged 45-65 years in good health and CMV-seronegative. The rearranged segments are TRBV19 and TRBJ2-3; the D segment could be TRBD1, given 6 matching bases. Here is the DNA: TGTGCCAGTAGTATATCACAGGGAACAGATACGCAGTATTTT. It encodes CASSISQGTDTQYF.